This T cell receptor beta chain appears in the sequencing data of a study of blood T cell repertoires in COVID-19. Overall study context: T cells, B-cell-depleted T cells, or PBMCs supplied cDNA or gDNA.

With V trimmed by 3 bases and J by 6 bases, 8 bases remained unmatched. The germline gives CDR1 MDHEN, CDR2 SYDVKM. This CDR3 region has 15 residues. Per the original methods: Amplifying reference gene primers gave estimates of nucleated cell counts. Sequenced by immunoSEQ multiplex PCR; TCRdb stores in-frame clones only, minus some. Clone size and the V and J calls come from that table; the DNA yielded D and trimming. This table holds roughly 440,000 clones, around 88% found once. This clone has only a few counts. This chain links TRBV28 with TRBJ1-2; 9 positions match TRBD1. Sequencing used peripheral blood. This clonotype was obtained from a woman aged 45-60 years with COVID-19, enrolled during active disease. The CDR3 DNA sequence: TGTGCCAGCAGTTTCGTTAGGGACAGGGCGGATGGCTACACCTTC. This sequence encodes CASSFVRDRADGYTF.